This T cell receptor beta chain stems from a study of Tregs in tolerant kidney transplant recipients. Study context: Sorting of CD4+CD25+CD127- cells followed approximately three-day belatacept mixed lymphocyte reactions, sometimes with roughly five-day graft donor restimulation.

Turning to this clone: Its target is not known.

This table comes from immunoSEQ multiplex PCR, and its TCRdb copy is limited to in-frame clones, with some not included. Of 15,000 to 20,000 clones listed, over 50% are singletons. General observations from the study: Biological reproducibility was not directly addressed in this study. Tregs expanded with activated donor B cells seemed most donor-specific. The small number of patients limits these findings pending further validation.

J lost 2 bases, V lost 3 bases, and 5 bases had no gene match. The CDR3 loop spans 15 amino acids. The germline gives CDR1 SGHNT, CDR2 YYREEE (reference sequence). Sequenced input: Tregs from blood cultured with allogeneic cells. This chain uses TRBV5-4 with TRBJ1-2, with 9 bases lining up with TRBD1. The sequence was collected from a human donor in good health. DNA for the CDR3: TGTGCCAGCAGCTCGGGACAGGGTACAAACTATGGCTACACCTTC. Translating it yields CASSSGQGTNYGYTF.